The 17 T cell receptor beta chains in this list originate from one sample, sequenced in a study of blood T cell repertoires in COVID-19. The assay was immunoSEQ multiplex PCR, and TCRdb's table has in-frame clones only and misses some. The sample carries about 170,000 clones, more than 70% recorded once. The specimen sequenced was peripheral blood. The receptors were gathered from a man in his fifties or sixties with active or convalescent COVID-19.

This clone was picked up one time. This rearrangement joins TRBV28 to TRBJ2-7; D possibly corresponds to TRBD1 (6 bases). The germline V gene has CDR1 MDHEN and CDR2 SYDVKM. The CDR3 runs to 14 residues. V lost 6 bases to trimming and J lost 2 bases, with 14 bases between them. CDR3 protein: CASRGRGQTYEQYF. DNA for the CDR3: TGTGCCAGCAGAGGTAGGGGACAAACCTACGAGCAGTACTTC.

The chain links TRBV20-1 to TRBJ2-1; 9 bases match TRBD2. The CDR3 has 16 amino acids. Germline CDR1 is DFQATT and CDR2 is SNEGSKA (reference sequence). V lost 3 bases and J lost 5; bases outside the gene matches: 11. The CDR3 region has the DNA TGCAGTGCTAGTCCCTTTAGCGGGGGACTCAACAATGAGCAGTTCTTC. This translates into CSASPFSGGLNNEQFF.

The V call is TRBV28, the J call TRBJ2-2, with a weak D call TRBD2 (5 bases). The CDR3 totals 15 residues. Germline V gene data show CDR1 as MDHEN and CDR2 as SYDVKM. The germline V and J ends were trimmed by 6 bases and 4 bases, with 15 bases remaining between them. The CDR3 here is CASSSPPGSTGELFF. CDR3 coding DNA: TGTGCCAGCAGCTCTCCCCCGGGGTCCACCGGGGAGCTGTTTTTT. The full variable domain, rest sourced from reference TRBV28 and TRBJ2-2, is DVKVTQSSRYLVKRTGEKVFLECVQDMDHENMFWYRQDPGLGLRLIYFSYDVKMKEKGDIPEGYSVSREKKERFSLILESASTNQTSMYLCASSSPPGSTGELFFGEGSRLTVL.

CDR3 sequence: CASSDPAVREKLFF. The DNA for the CDR3 is TGTGCCAGCAGTGACCCAGCGGTTCGGGAAAAACTGTTTTTT. The chain recombines TRBV2 with TRBJ1-4; D is unresolved. The germline V gene encodes CDR1 SNHLY and CDR2 FYNNEI. Trimming removed 3 bases at V and 8 bases at J, with 13 bases between. The CDR3 consists of 14 residues.

This chain links TRBV18 with TRBJ1-2; TRBD1 is a possible D gene (6 bases). This CDR3 is built from 13 residues. The germline V gene encodes CDR1 KGHSH and CDR2 LQKENI. Trimming shortened V by 3 bases and J by 2 bases, and 7 bases separated the two germline ends. CDR3 DNA: TGTGCCAGCTCACCTCAGGGGAACTATGGCTACACCTTC. It codes for CASSPQGNYGYTF.

This clone was counted once. The gene calls are TRBV9 and TRBJ2-7; TRBD2 is a possible D gene (5 bases). The CDR3 extends over 15 amino acids. In germline, CDR1 is SGDLS, CDR2 YYNGEE. Trimming took 0 bases from V and 4 from J, leaving 14 bases between them. The DNA for the CDR3 is TGTGCCAGCAGCGTAGGTGGGGAGAGGTTTTACGAGCAGTACTTC. It specifies CASSVGGERFYEQYF.

The chain employs TRBV4-3 and TRBJ2-2; TRBD1 aligns across 7 bases. V lost 1 base to trimming and J lost 3 bases; unmatched junction nucleotides: 8. Germline V gene lookup returns CDR1 LGHNA and CDR2 YSLEER. This CDR3 has 17 amino acids. Written as DNA, the CDR3 is TGCGCCAGCAGCCAAGGGGGACAGCCAAGGGACACCGGGGAGCTGTTTTTT. Translating it yields CASSQGGQPRDTGELFF.

In its sample, this clone was seen a few times. The chain recombines TRBV2 with TRBJ2-5; D is unresolved. The CDR3 is 12 amino acids. V lost 7 bases and J 5 bases, leaving 11 bases between the germline ends. Germline CDR1 SNHLY, CDR2 FYNNEI. CDR3 sequence reads: CASILSPETQYF. The CDR3 nucleotides read TGTGCCAGCATATTGTCTCCGGAGACCCAGTACTTC.

This rearrangement joins TRBV11-1 to TRBJ2-7; D remains unclear. There are 14 residues in the CDR3. Trimming took off 5 bases at V and 2 bases at J, with 13 bases between the two ends. Germline CDR1 and CDR2: SGHAT and FQDESV (reference sequence). The DNA of the CDR3 is TGTGCCAGCAGCCCCTACCGGGTTCCCTACGAGCAGTACTTC. This codes for CASSPYRVPYEQYF.

The J gene is TRBJ1-6, the V gene TRBV7-2; TRBD1 is a possible D gene (5 bases). Trimming took 2 bases from V and 14 from J, leaving 10 bases between them. Germline loops: CDR1 SGHTA, CDR2 FQGNSA. The CDR3 contains 12 residues. CDR3 loop: CASSLTGGSLHF. As DNA, the CDR3 is TGTGCCAGCAGCTTAACCGGGGGGTCCCTCCACTTT.

The rearrangement joins TRBV7-8 to TRBJ2-1; 12 bases align to TRBD2. J gave up 12 bases and V 1 base, and 7 bases lay outside the gene matches. This CDR3 region has 15 residues. Germline V gene data show CDR1 as SGHVS and CDR2 as FQNEAQ. This chain's CDR3 is CASSLGLAGVSGQFF. The CDR3 DNA reads TGTGCCAGCAGCTTAGGACTAGCGGGAGTTTCGGGGCAGTTCTTC.

In DNA, the CDR3 is TGTGCCACCAGCAGAGATAGGGGCAGAGAGAATGGCTACACCTTC. Protein: CATSRDRGRENGYTF. The J gene is TRBJ1-2, the V gene TRBV15; TRBD1 is a possible D gene (5 bases). Trimming removed 0 bases at V and 6 bases at J, with 14 bases between. From germline, CDR1 is LNHNV and CDR2 YYDKDF (reference sequence). The CDR3 extends over 15 amino acids.

The chain combines TRBV3-1 (or the pseudogene TRBV3-2) with TRBJ2-1; a possible D gene is TRBD2 (6 bases). The CDR3 is made up of 17 amino acids. V was cut by 0 bases and J by 7 bases, with 19 bases left in between. Germline CDR1 LGHDT, CDR2 YNNKEL (reference sequence). Here the CDR3 reads CASSQEINRDSVNEQFF. The CDR3 coding sequence is TGTGCCAGCAGCCAAGAAATTAATCGGGACTCAGTAAATGAGCAGTTCTTC.

V is TRBV7-9 and J is TRBJ2-5; 13 positions match TRBD2. Germline V gene sequence: CDR1 SEHNR, CDR2 FQNEAQ (reference sequence). V lost 2 bases and J lost 4; bases outside the gene matches: 7. The CDR3 extends over 17 amino acids. The CDR3 region is CASSLQGLAGVRETQYF. In DNA, the CDR3 is TGTGCCAGCAGCTTACAAGGACTAGCGGGAGTCAGAGAGACCCAGTACTTC.

In this sample, this clone turned up a few times. The V and J genes are TRBV19 and TRBJ1-1; D gene uncertain. The CDR3 is made up of 13 amino acids. Trimming removed 4 bases from V and 1 base from J, with 7 bases in between. From germline, CDR1 is LNHDA and CDR2 SQIVND (reference sequence). Here the CDR3 DNA reads TGTGCCAGTAGTACCTACAGGAACACTGAAGCTTTCTTT. It yields the protein CASSTYRNTEAFF.

The chain has TRBV2 and TRBJ1-5; 9 nucleotides agree with TRBD1. CDR1 is SNHLY, CDR2 FYNNEI, per germline. Trimming at V came to 5 bases and at J to 0 bases, leaving 5 bases not matched to a gene. This CDR3 has 16 amino acids. CDR3 protein: CASSSQGAGSNQPQHF. CDR3 in DNA: TGTGCCAGCAGTTCACAGGGGGCGGGTAGCAATCAGCCCCAGCATTTT.

CDR3 sequence (DNA): TGTGCCAGCAGTGACTCGGGCAGACAGGGGGCGGTCGGCTACACCTTC. Amino acid sequence: CASSDSGRQGAVGYTF. This chain links TRBV6-4 with TRBJ1-2, with TRBD1 identical over 10 bases. J lost 8 bases, V lost 0 bases, and 9 bases had no gene match. Germline loops: CDR1 MRHNA, CDR2 SNTAGT. The CDR3 contains 16 residues.